The TCR beta chain under discussion was sequenced for a study of shared clonotypes between healthy human individuals. Naive-designated CD8 cells lacked CD45RO, were positively enriched for CCR7, and omitted terminally differentiated effector memory CD45RA+ cells. The V gene's germline CDR1 is SGHKS and CDR2 YYEKEE (reference sequence). The junction had 9 bases not matched to a gene; V was cut back by 4 bases and J by 0 bases. The CDR3 has 17 residues. TCRdb's table, derived via immunoSEQ multiplex PCR, lists solely in-frame clones and lacks some. This sample has over 750,000 clones, with about 97% found just once.

The V gene is TRBV5-5, the J gene TRBJ2-1; 8 bases are shared with TRBD1. Sequencing input: naive CD8+ T cells sorted from blood. The TCR sequence derives from a young man in good health. Written as DNA, the CDR3 is TGTGCCAGCAGCCTGACAGGGGAGACGGCCTCCTACAATGAGCAGTTCTTC. It encodes CASSLTGETASYNEQFF.